Each of the 22 T cell receptor beta chains below was sequenced from the same sample in a study of shared clonotypes between healthy human individuals. Using immunoSEQ multiplex PCR, the repertoire was profiled, and TCRdb retains in-frame clones only, with some absent. The sample has approximately 640,000 clones, 90% seen once. Input material: memory CD8+ T cells from PBMCs. Subset indicated: CD45RO+ cells pooled with CCR7-negative TemRA cells. These receptors were collected from a man younger than 35 in good health. Some clones in this sample may be carry-over from other donors' samples.

This chain joins TRBV25-1 and TRBJ2-2; D is possibly TRBD1 (6 bases). This CDR3 region has 13 residues. Trimming removed 2 bases at V and 5 bases at J, with 6 bases between. Germline lookup yields CDR1 MGHDK and CDR2 SYGVNS. CDR3 sequence (DNA): TGTGCCAGCAGTGAAAGGGGGACCGGGGAGCTGTTTTTT. It is translated as CASSERGTGELFF. Supplemented by reference TRBV25-1 and TRBJ2-2, the full variable domain reads EADIYQTPRYLVIGTGKKITLECSQTMGHDKMYWYQQDPGMELHLIHYSYGVNSTEKGDLSSESTVSRIRTEHFPLTLESARPSHTSQYLCASSERGTGELFFGEGSRLTVL.

The CDR3 is CASSLAFLVKLFF. The CDR3, as DNA: TGCGCCAGCAGCTTGGCCTTCCTAGTAAAACTGTTTTTT. This chain connects TRBV5-1 to TRBJ1-4; no reliable D call. V gave up 0 bases and J gave up 10 bases, with 10 bases separating them. The CDR3 is 13 residues long. The germline V gene encodes CDR1 SGHRS and CDR2 YFSETQ. The full variable domain, completed using reference TRBV5-1 and TRBJ1-4, is KAGVTQTPRYLIKTRGQQVTLSCSPISGHRSVSWYQQTPGQGLQFLFEYFSETQRNKGNFPGRFSGRQFSNSRSEMNVSTLELGDSALYLCASSLAFLVKLFFGSGTQLSVL.

The chain links TRBV7-9 to TRBJ2-5; D is uncertain. The J call could be wrong; TRBJ2-7 is a better fit for the DNA end. CDR1 SEHNR and CDR2 FQNEAQ come from the germline V gene (reference sequence). The CDR3 contains 13 residues. The chain's CDR3 is CASSPDNSYEQYF. The CDR3 DNA follows: TGTGCCAGCAGCCCCGACAATTCCTACGAGCAGTACTTC.

This rearrangement joins TRBV29-1 to TRBJ2-7; TRBD1 might be the D (5 bases). The CDR3 spans 12 residues. The V and J ends lost 3 bases and 9 bases respectively, with 15 bases between them. Per the germline V gene, CDR1 is SQVTM and CDR2 is ANQGSEA. CDR3 in DNA: TGCAGCGTTGATGGGGAACCGCAGGGGCAGTACTTC. Its protein product is CSVDGEPQGQYF.

The chain has TRBV19 and TRBJ1-2, with D uncertain. The length of the CDR3 is 11 residues. The germline CDR1 and CDR2 sequences are LNHDA and SQIVND (reference sequence). Trimming stripped 10 bases from V and 6 bases from J, with 12 bases between. CDR3: CAIRQLDGYTF. The CDR3 nucleotides are TGTGCCATTCGACAATTGGATGGCTACACCTTC.

Written as DNA, the CDR3 is TGTGCCAGCAGTTACATACGGGAGGCAGATACGCAGTATTTT. It is translated as CASSYIREADTQYF. This rearrangement joins TRBV6-6 to TRBJ2-3, with 7 bases that match TRBD2. The germline CDR1 and CDR2 sequences are MNHNY and SVGAGI (reference sequence). After removal of 2 bases from V and 4 bases from J, the junction contained 3 bases not matched to a gene. The CDR3 loop spans 14 amino acids.

The chain recombines TRBV19 with TRBJ2-3; maybe TRBD2 (6 bases). There are 16 residues in the CDR3. In germline, CDR1 is LNHDA, CDR2 SQIVND (reference sequence). The V end lost 3 bases, the J end lost 0 bases, and 13 bases lay between the germline ends. CDR3 DNA sequence: TGTGCCAGTAGTATGGGGCTAGCGCCAAGCACAGATACGCAGTATTTT. Its protein product is CASSMGLAPSTDTQYF.

The V gene is TRBV11-2, the J gene TRBJ1-2, with D unresolved. V was shortened by 5 bases and J by 2 bases, with 15 bases between the two germline ends. The CDR3 is 15 residues long. Germline V gives CDR1 SGHAT, CDR2 FQNNGV. CDR3 nucleotides: TGTGCCAGCAGCCCGTCGCCGGGAGGGAACTATGGCTACACCTTC. This gives the protein CASSPSPGGNYGYTF.

The rearrangement links TRBV19 to TRBJ2-7; D might be TRBD1 or TRBD2, each matching 5 bases. This CDR3 is 16 amino acids long. V was shortened by 1 base and J by 6 bases, with 19 bases between the two germline ends. Germline CDR1 is LNHDA and CDR2 is SQIVND (reference sequence). The CDR3: CASSIGGSEGPFEQYF. The CDR3 DNA reads TGTGCCAGTAGTATAGGGGGCAGCGAGGGTCCTTTCGAGCAGTACTTC. The complete variable domain, with remaining parts taken from reference TRBV19 and TRBJ2-7, reads DGGITQSPKYLFRKEGQNVTLSCEQNLNHDAMYWYRQDPGQGLRLIYYSQIVNDFQKGDIAEGYSVSREKKESFPLTVTSAQKNPTAFYLCASSIGGSEGPFEQYFGPGTRLTVT.

The chain is built from TRBV11-2 and TRBJ2-5, with D unresolved. Germline V gene lookup returns CDR1 SGHAT and CDR2 FQNNGV. V was cut by 0 bases and J by 5 bases, with 13 bases left in between. The CDR3 runs 15 residues. The CDR3 reads CASSLDPSAWETQYF. The CDR3 DNA reads TGTGCCAGCAGCTTAGACCCGTCAGCTTGGGAGACCCAGTACTTC.

The rearrangement uses TRBV7-9 and TRBJ2-1; D may be TRBD1 or TRBD2 (5 bases each). The CDR3 runs to 14 residues. V dropped 5 bases and J dropped 8 bases, with 16 bases sitting between them. The germline gives CDR1 SEHNR, CDR2 FQNEAQ (reference sequence). The CDR3 sequence is CASSASDRGHEQFF. The CDR3 coding sequence is TGTGCCAGCAGCGCGTCAGACCGGGGCCATGAGCAGTTCTTC.

The CDR3 spells CASRGGAVYEQYF. CDR3 bases: TGCGCCAGCAGGGGGGGGGCGGTGTACGAGCAGTACTTC. V and J are TRBV4-1 and TRBJ2-7; D may be TRBD2 (7 bases). In germline, CDR1 is MGHRA, CDR2 YSYEKL. The CDR3 has 13 residues. Trimming removed 6 bases from V and 4 bases from J, with 13 bases in between.

J is TRBJ2-7 and V is TRBV7-9; D is ambiguous. CDR3 length: 13 amino acids. V shed 3 bases and J shed 0 bases, with 6 bases lying between them. Germline V gene sequence: CDR1 SEHNR, CDR2 FQNEAQ (reference sequence). CDR3 in DNA: TGTGCCAGCAGCTTGGCAAGCTCCTACGAGCAGTACTTC. It encodes CASSLASSYEQYF.

The chain recombines TRBV29-1 with TRBJ2-7, with TRBD1 identical over 7 bases. From germline, CDR1 is SQVTM and CDR2 ANQGSEA. Trimming cost V 6 bases and J 5 bases; bases outside gene matches: 22. The CDR3 is 17 amino acids. The CDR3 sequence is CSVAGNRQGVDFNEQYF. The CDR3 DNA sequence: TGCAGCGTGGCCGGGAATCGACAGGGAGTAGACTTTAACGAGCAGTACTTC.

The chain combines TRBV9 with TRBJ2-7, with TRBD2 matching 7 bases. Germline assignment: CDR1 SGDLS and CDR2 YYNGEE. The CDR3 is 15 residues long. V shed 4 bases and J 5 bases; nucleotides not matched to a gene: 12. In DNA, the CDR3 is TGTGCCAGCAGCTCTCATTCCGGGACTACAAACGAGCAGTACTTC. Translation gives CASSSHSGTTNEQYF.

J is TRBJ1-1 and V is TRBV5-1; D gene uncertain. Germline CDR1 SGHRS, CDR2 YFSETQ. The CDR3 loop spans 15 amino acids. Trimming removed 4 bases from V and 3 bases from J, with 16 bases in between. In DNA, the CDR3 is TGCGCCAGCAGCCCGAGGGCGAGTGAGGACACTGAAGCTTTCTTT. It encodes CASSPRASEDTEAFF.

This clone was seen only once. V gene TRBV27 combines with J gene TRBJ1-2; D is uncertain. V gave up 5 bases and J gave up 1 base, with 14 bases separating them. This CDR3 spans 15 amino acids. From germline, CDR1 is MNHEY and CDR2 SMNVEV (reference sequence). The CDR3 bases are TGTGCCAGCAGTCCCTCAGGCCTCCTTAACTATGGCTACACCTTC. This gives the protein CASSPSGLLNYGYTF.

CDR3 sequence: CASSDWEIYSNQPQHF. CDR3 coding DNA: TGTGCCAGCAGTGATTGGGAGATCTATAGCAATCAGCCCCAGCATTTT. This chain uses TRBV6-1 with TRBJ1-5, with unresolved D. Germline lookup yields CDR1 MNHNS and CDR2 SASEGT. Trimming cost V 3 bases and J 0 bases, with 12 bases left between them. The CDR3 consists of 16 residues.

The rearrangement uses TRBV2 and TRBJ1-5; 8 nucleotides align to TRBD1. V lost 1 base, J lost 7 bases, and 6 bases stayed unmatched. This CDR3 spans 15 amino acids. CDR1 SNHLY and CDR2 FYNNEI come from the germline V gene. This chain's CDR3 is CASSEGTGNNQPQHF. Here the CDR3 DNA reads TGTGCCAGCAGTGAAGGGACAGGGAACAACCAGCCCCAGCATTTT. Together with reference TRBV2 and TRBJ1-5, the CDR3 gives the full variable domain: EPEVTQTPSHQVTQMGQEVILRCVPISNHLYFYWYRQILGQKVEFLVSFYNNEISEKSEIFDDQFSVERPDGSNFTLKIRSTKLEDSAMYFCASSEGTGNNQPQHFGDGTRLSIL.

The genes are TRBV2 and TRBJ1-4, with D maybe TRBD1 (5 bases). The CDR3 contains 12 residues. Germline V CDR1 and CDR2: SNHLY, FYNNEI. The V end was cut by 8 bases, the J end by 6 bases, with 10 bases between. In DNA form, the CDR3 reads TGTGCCAGCGAGGTGGGGGATGAAAAACTGTTTTTT. Its translation: CASEVGDEKLFF.

This chain connects TRBV11-2 to TRBJ2-1; D is perhaps TRBD1 or TRBD2 (6 bases each). V lost 0 bases to trimming and J lost 14 bases, with 14 bases between them. Germline assignment: CDR1 SGHAT and CDR2 FQNNGV. The CDR3 is 13 residues long. The CDR3 sequence: CASSLDLRGLEFF. The CDR3 bases are TGTGCCAGCAGCTTAGATCTCAGGGGACTGGAGTTCTTC.

This clone has only one observation. The V call is TRBV29-1, the J call TRBJ2-1; D uncertain. CDR1 is SQVTM, CDR2 ANQGSEA, per germline. The CDR3 spans 14 residues. Trimming shortened V by 1 base and J by 6 bases, and 13 bases separated the two germline ends. The chain's CDR3 is CSVEGLDPPNEQFF. In DNA, the CDR3 is TGCAGCGTTGAAGGCCTAGATCCTCCCAATGAGCAGTTCTTC.